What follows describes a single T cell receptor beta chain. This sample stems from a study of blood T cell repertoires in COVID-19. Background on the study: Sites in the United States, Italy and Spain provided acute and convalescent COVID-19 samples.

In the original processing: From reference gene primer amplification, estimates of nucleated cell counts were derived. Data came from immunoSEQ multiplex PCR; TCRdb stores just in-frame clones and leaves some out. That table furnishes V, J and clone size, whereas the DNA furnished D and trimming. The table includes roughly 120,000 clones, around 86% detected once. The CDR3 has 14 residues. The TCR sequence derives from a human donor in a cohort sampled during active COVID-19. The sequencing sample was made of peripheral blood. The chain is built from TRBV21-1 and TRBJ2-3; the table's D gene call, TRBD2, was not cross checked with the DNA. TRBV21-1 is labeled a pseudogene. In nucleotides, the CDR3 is TGTGCCCGGGGAGGGGCGGGAGCTACAGATACGCAGTATTTT. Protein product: CARGGAGATDTQYF.